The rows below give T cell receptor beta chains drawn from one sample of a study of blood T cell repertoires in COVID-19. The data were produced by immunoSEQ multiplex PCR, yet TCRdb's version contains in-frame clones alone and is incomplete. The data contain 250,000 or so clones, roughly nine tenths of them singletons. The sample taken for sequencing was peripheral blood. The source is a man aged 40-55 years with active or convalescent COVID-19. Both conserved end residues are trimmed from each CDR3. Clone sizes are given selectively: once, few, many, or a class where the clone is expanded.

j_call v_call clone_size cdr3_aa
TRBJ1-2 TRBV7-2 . ASSLAGNSDSGPSGYT
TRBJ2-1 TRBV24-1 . ATSDSYRGSGKNEQF
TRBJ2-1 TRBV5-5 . ASSLPPYNEQF
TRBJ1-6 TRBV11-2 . ASSLEATGWGYNSPLH
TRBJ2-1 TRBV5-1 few ASSSRTRTSAYNEQF
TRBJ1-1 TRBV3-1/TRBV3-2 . ASSHSARGAF
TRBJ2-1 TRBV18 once ASSVAGGYNEQF
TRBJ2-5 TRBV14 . ASSQAGQGHEETQY
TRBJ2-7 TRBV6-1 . ASSETGPNYEQY
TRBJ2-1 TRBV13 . ASSYLNEQF
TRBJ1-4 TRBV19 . ATCPGTGPTNEKLF
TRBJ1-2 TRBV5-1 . ASSTQGSLKSNYGYT
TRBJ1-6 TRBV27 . ASRLRGGSPLH
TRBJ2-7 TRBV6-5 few ASSAGSNPYEQY
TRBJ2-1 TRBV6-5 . ASSSRPALQLRQF
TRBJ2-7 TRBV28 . ASSLIGGDRERPYEQY
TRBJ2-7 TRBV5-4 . ASRYAGQGAREQY
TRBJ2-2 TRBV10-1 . ASSPTETGTGELF
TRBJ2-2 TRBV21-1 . ASSGFQDRADTGELF
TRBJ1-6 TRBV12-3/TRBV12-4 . ASSLRGQLH